This record concerns one T cell receptor beta chain sequence. The CDR3 totals 11 residues. From germline, CDR1 is MDHEN and CDR2 SYDVKM. A J-beta primer mix and a sample-barcoded 5' primer were used in a second PCR of roughly 6 to 11 cycles. One entry per CDR3 protein results from TCRdb running MiXCR on the 5' RACE reads. The sample includes about 1 million distinct CDR3 sequences, around 27% of them seen just once. The study isolated at least 6.5 million PBMCs from each sample. The source of the sample is a study of blood T cells in healthy people across ages. About the study: About one barcoded beta molecule was captured per two T cells (by template switching).

These data also formed part of another study, on T cells of mothers and their children. From that study: All donors were healthy and Caucasian; they were a few mothers and their six children. According to the study, all extracted RNA entered cDNA synthesis at roughly 1.5 ug per 15 ul.

The V call is TRBV28, the J call TRBJ2-7; D is undetermined. TRBJ2-5 matches the DNA end more closely, so the J call is doubtful. The sequencing input was blood. This sequence was found in a girl aged 2 to 10 in good health. CDR3 sequence: CASGVEETQYF. The CDR3 region has the DNA TGTGCCAGCGGAGTGGAGGAGACCCAGTACTTC.